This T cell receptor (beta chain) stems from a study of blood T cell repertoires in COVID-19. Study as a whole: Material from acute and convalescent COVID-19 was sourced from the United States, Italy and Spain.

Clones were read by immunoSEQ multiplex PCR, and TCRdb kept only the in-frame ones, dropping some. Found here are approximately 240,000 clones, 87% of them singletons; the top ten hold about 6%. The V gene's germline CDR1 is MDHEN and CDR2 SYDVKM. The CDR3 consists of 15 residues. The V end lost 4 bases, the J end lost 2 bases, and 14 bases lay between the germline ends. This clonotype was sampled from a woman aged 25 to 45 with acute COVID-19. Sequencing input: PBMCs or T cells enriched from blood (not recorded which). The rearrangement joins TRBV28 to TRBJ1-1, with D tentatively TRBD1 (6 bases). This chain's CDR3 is CASSSRTDSNTEAFF. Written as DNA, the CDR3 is TGTGCCAGCAGTTCCCGGACAGACAGCAACACTGAAGCTTTCTTT.